A single sample is the source of the 5 T cell receptor beta chains below, sequenced in a study of T cells in localized non-small cell lung cancer (dated by TCRdb to 2018 to 2020). The library relied on the immunoSEQ multiplex PCR assay. In TCRdb, the immuneACCESS table is reduced to in-frame sequences with V and J assigned. These tables do not hold every clone; where another copy was compared, an unresolved V gene accounts for under half, and the others remain unexplained. Across this sample there are about 74,000 clones, with approximately 84% seen only once. Together, the top ten hold 1.3% of the sample. The sequencing here drew on peripheral blood, taken before any cancer treatment. The receptors shown here come from a female donor of 60 years or more with stage I lung adenocarcinoma.

The chain is built from TRBV7-2 and TRBJ2-7; D remains ambiguous. This CDR3 region has 12 residues. Germline V gives CDR1 SGHTA, CDR2 FQGNSA. Trimming pared 5 bases from V and 2 bases from J, leaving 7 bases between. The CDR3 sequence is CASSPGTYEQYF. In DNA, the CDR3 is TGTGCCAGCAGCCCCGGAACCTACGAGCAGTACTTC. Full variable domain (remainder filled in from reference TRBV7-2 and TRBJ2-7): GAGVSQSPSNKVTEKGKDVELRCDPISGHTALYWYRQSLGQGLEFLIYFQGNSAPDKSGLPSDRFSAERTGGSVSTLTIQRTQQEDSAVYLCASSPGTYEQYFGPGTRLTVT.

This chain joins TRBV6-5 and TRBJ2-5; tentative D call: TRBD2 (6 bases). Germline V gene sequence: CDR1 MNHEY, CDR2 SVGAGI. Trimming shortened V by 5 bases and J by 7 bases, and 11 bases separated the two germline ends. This CDR3 comprises 12 residues. The CDR3 bases are TGTGCCAGCAGTGATCGGAGGGGGACCCAGTACTTC. Translating it yields CASSDRRGTQYF.

This clone occurred once. The V and J genes are TRBV6-6 and TRBJ1-4, with unresolved D. Germline V gene lookup returns CDR1 MNHNY and CDR2 SVGAGI (reference sequence). The CDR3 spans 13 residues. Trimming stripped 3 bases from V and 6 bases from J, with 8 bases between. DNA for the CDR3: TGTGCCAGCAGTTATCGACACGATGAAAAACTGTTTTTT. As protein: CASSYRHDEKLFF.

The chain carries TRBV5-4 and TRBJ1-1, with TRBD1 matching over 8 bases. The CDR3 spans 16 residues. CDR1 and CDR2 (germline): SGHNT, YYREEE (reference sequence). V lost 0 bases and J lost 2; bases outside the gene matches: 6. CDR3 nucleotide sequence: TGTGCCAGCAGCTTGGGGGACAGGTCTTTTAACACTGAAGCTTTCTTT. Translated: CASSLGDRSFNTEAFF. The full variable domain, its missing parts supplied by reference TRBV5-4 and TRBJ1-1, is ETGVTQSPTHLIKTRGQQVTLRCSSQSGHNTVSWYQQALGQGPQFIFQYYREEENGRGNFPPRFSGLQFPNYSSELNVNALELDDSALYLCASSLGDRSFNTEAFFGQGTRLTVV.

The J gene is TRBJ1-3, the V gene TRBV5-6, with TRBD1 matching 7 bases. The CDR3 consists of 16 residues. V was clipped by 4 bases and J by 4 bases; unmatched bases: 11. Germline V gene lookup returns CDR1 SGHDT and CDR2 YYEEEE. This CDR3 is CASSLVGDSEGNTIYF. CDR3 in DNA: TGTGCCAGCAGCCTCGTGGGGGACAGCGAGGGAAACACCATATATTTT. The whole variable domain, remainder taken from reference TRBV5-6 and TRBJ1-3, is DAGVTQSPTHLIKTRGQQVTLRCSPKSGHDTVSWYQQALGQGPQFIFQYYEEEERQRGNFPDRFSGHQFPNYSSELNVNALLLGDSALYLCASSLVGDSEGNTIYFGEGSWLTVV.